This TCR beta chain comes out of a study of human T cells and chemical hapten exposure (dated by TCRdb to the early 2020s). For the study in its entirety: For sensitization, 2% DPC in acetone was applied to a roughly 2 cm by roughly 2 cm area of upper inner arm skin. Patch testing on the upper back used Finn chambers containing 0.01% DPC, with scoring done after 6 days according to International Contact Dermatitis Research Group standards. Weekly therapeutic DPC doses were additionally applied to the scalp of patients throughout the approximately 25-week study period. For TCR sequencing, blood came from 25 to 35 alopecia patients at anywhere from one to four time points (pre-sensitization, 2, 6 and 24 weeks). Blood was sampled from patients pre-sensitization (week 0) and at 2, 6 and about 24 weeks after DPC sensitization. Peripheral blood TCR repertoire changes were tracked in vivo in alopecia patients during primary and secondary sensitization to the hapten diphenylcyclopropenone (DPC). Libraries were pooled for sequencing, and variation in per-sample TCR yields was attributed mainly to small differences in library volumes within the pool. Most of the patients in the cohort were female, and the cohort covered alopecia areata with under or over 50% scalp involvement, alopecia totalis and alopecia universalis.

Library preparation used RACE. Instrument on record: NextSeq 500. During library preparation, unique molecular identifiers were attached to individual cDNA molecules so that TCRs could be counted quantitatively and reproducibly. Each blood RNA sample was used to sequence both TCR alpha and TCR beta chains. From the authors' description of their analysis: A median of around 100,000 TCRs per sample was observed, with a range of 23,224 to 690,600. The Decombinator software suite was used to annotate V, J and CDR3 in the TCR reads. Every sample was subsampled to the same number of TCRs (28,000) for the PS versus PT1 abundance plots. TCRs were defined as expanded if absent before sensitization and observed at least eight times at the 2-week time point. The public reads were reanalyzed by TCRdb: fastp trimming at Q25, MiXCR alignment, in-frame beta chains only. Each entry merges the rows of one CDR3 protein and shows their most common DNA and genes. TCRdb assigned the V and J calls; the authors' analysis was not used. This sample has approximately 57,000 distinct CDR3 sequences in its table, and more than 8% of those were observed once. In total, the top ten clones hold 8% to 10% of the sample.

Study-wide conclusions, independent of this receptor: Patch test score was positively correlated with the number of PT1 expanded TCRs, with significance at thresholds 8, 16 and 32 but not at 4. Compared with pre-sensitization or healthy control sets, expanded TCRs formed significantly more large CDR3 similarity clusters, which is consistent with antigen-driven responses. DPC sensitization did not change the number of TCRs with a frequency above 1 in 1000, and there was no evidence of changes in global repertoire structure. After repeated subsampling, the strength of the expansion versus patch-test correlation and the threshold at which it became significant changed. Because all patients had alopecia, a presumed autoimmune disease, the immune response of the patients might differ from that of healthy individuals.

The meaning of the sample's time point label: pre-sensitization, week 0. The treatment or condition label, read with the paper, signifies: therapeutic diphenylcyclopropenone sensitization with weekly scalp DPC. At each patch-test visit, blood was drawn before the patch test was applied. Eligible patients were aged 18 to 70, diagnosed with alopecia, deemed suitable for DPC therapy, and excluded if pregnant. Unfractionated whole blood was collected in Tempus Blood RNA tubes, and total RNA was extracted from that blood. The table lists this clonotype with a few counts. The clone's antigen remains unknown. No per-base quality is available; no much larger clone lies one base away. This receptor was taken from a man in his forties with alopecia areata. Some clones in this sample may be carry-over from other donors' samples. Sequencing used whole blood, obtained in connection with sensitization to the hapten diphenylcyclopropenone (DPC).

CDR3 reads: CASSRLGDNQPQHF. DNA sequence: TGTGCCAGCAGCCGCCTTGGGGACAATCAGCCCCAGCATTTT. The sequence is built from TRBV12-3 or TRBV12-4 and TRBJ1-5; confidence is insufficient to name the D gene. At the junction V is shortened by 6 bases and J by 3 bases, with 12 bases in between. Spanning cysteine to phenylalanine, the CDR3 consists of 14 amino acids. Of all the DNA, just the CDR3 is kept, 42 bases in frame from base 1.